A single sample is the source of the 7 T cell receptor beta chains below, sequenced in a study of blood T cell repertoires in COVID-19. The data were produced by immunoSEQ multiplex PCR, yet TCRdb's version contains in-frame clones alone and is incomplete. The profile shows about 250,000 clones, approximately 86% of them singletons. The sample comprised peripheral blood. All receptors come from an older woman who had recovered from COVID-19.

This sequence joins TRBV5-1 and TRBJ1-1; no definite D call. Germline CDR1 reads SGHRS; CDR2 reads YFSETQ. The CDR3 spans 15 residues. Between the trimmed V and J ends, which lost 4 bases and 1 base, there was a span of 14 bases. The CDR3 spells CASSADTRKNTEAFF. As DNA, the CDR3 is TGCGCCAGCAGCGCCGACACGCGCAAGAACACTGAAGCTTTCTTT. Full variable domain (remainder filled in from reference TRBV5-1 and TRBJ1-1): KAGVTQTPRYLIKTRGQQVTLSCSPISGHRSVSWYQQTPGQGLQFLFEYFSETQRNKGNFPGRFSGRQFSNSRSEMNVSTLELGDSALYLCASSADTRKNTEAFFGQGTRLTVV.

V and J are TRBV6-6 and TRBJ2-1, with D perhaps matching TRBD1 (5 bases). The CDR3 length is 14 residues. V gave up 0 bases and J gave up 3 bases, with 6 bases separating them. CDR1 is MNHNY, CDR2 SVGAGI, per germline (reference sequence). The CDR3 loop reads CASSYSDNYNEQFF. For the CDR3, the DNA is TGTGCCAGCAGTTACTCGGACAACTACAATGAGCAGTTCTTC.

This chain joins TRBV5-1 and TRBJ2-3; 7 bases map to TRBD1. The junction had 12 bases not matched to a gene; V was cut back by 4 bases and J by 4 bases. This CDR3 is 16 amino acids long. Germline V gene sequence: CDR1 SGHRS, CDR2 YFSETQ. The CDR3 loop is CASSRAPGTVADTQYF. The DNA of the CDR3 is TGCGCCAGCAGCCGAGCTCCCGGGACAGTTGCAGATACGCAGTATTTT.

The CDR3 loop is CASSLFHGYTF. CDR3 DNA: TGTGCCAGCAGCCTATTCCATGGCTACACCTTC. The rearrangement links TRBV28 to TRBJ1-2; D gene uncertain. The CDR3 sequence is 11 residues long. Trimming shortened V by 6 bases and J by 6 bases, and 8 bases separated the two germline ends. The germline V gene has CDR1 MDHEN and CDR2 SYDVKM.

The chain uses TRBV7-3 and TRBJ2-2; D not resolved. With 2 bases removed from V and 0 bases from J, the gap between germline ends came to 7 bases. Looked up from germline, CDR1 is SGHTA and CDR2 is FQGTGA. The CDR3 covers 15 residues. The CDR3: CASSLGPPNTGELFF. The CDR3 DNA reads as TGTGCCAGCAGCTTAGGGCCACCGAACACCGGGGAGCTGTTTTTT.

The chain joins TRBV4-1 to TRBJ1-2; TRBD1 agrees at 12 bases. Germline assignment: CDR1 MGHRA and CDR2 YSYEKL. With 4 bases clipped from V and 2 bases from J, the junction kept 2 bases outside the gene matches. This CDR3 comprises 15 residues. Here the CDR3 reads CASSRGTGGNYGYTF. CDR3 bases: TGCGCCAGCAGCCGTGGGACAGGGGGCAACTATGGCTACACCTTC.

This clone appeared once. This chain connects TRBV5-1 to TRBJ1-2, with no clear D. CDR1 and CDR2 (germline): SGHRS, YFSETQ. The length of the CDR3 is 13 residues. Trimming cost V 0 bases and J 9 bases, with 12 bases left between them. CDR3 region: CASSLDQRRSYTF. CDR3 bases: TGCGCCAGCAGCTTGGATCAGCGTCGTAGCTACACCTTC.